This T cell receptor beta chain was identified during a study of T-cell memory formation after mild COVID-19. Study-level points and caveats: A subset of responding clones appeared in pre-infection memory, suggesting cross-reactive memory joined. Whereas later expanders leaned CD4+, clones contracting day 15 to 85 showed a balanced CD4/CD8 makeup.

Constant-segment-primed 5'RACE gave TCR alpha and TCR beta cDNA libraries with sample barcodes and UMIs. MiXCR, run by TCRdb on the 5' RACE reads, gives a single entry per CDR3 protein. The data contain roughly 620,000 distinct CDR3 sequences, roughly 17% of them singletons. Regarding this clonotype: Its cognate antigen is unknown.

The germline V gene has CDR1 MNHEY and CDR2 SVGAGI. The CDR3 contains 16 residues. The V gene lost 3 bases and the J gene lost 3 bases, with 17 bases spanning the gap. The receptor's source is an adult woman who had mild COVID-19 (a few samples of this study predate the infection). Cell type and time point are not known. V is TRBV6-5 and J is TRBJ1-1; D is perhaps TRBD1 (5 bases). What was sequenced was PBMCs or a T cell subset sorted from them (not recorded which). CDR3 bases: TGTGCCAGCAGTTATCTTTGGCGGGGGGGAGACACTGAAGCTTTCTTT. Translating it yields CASSYLWRGGDTEAFF.